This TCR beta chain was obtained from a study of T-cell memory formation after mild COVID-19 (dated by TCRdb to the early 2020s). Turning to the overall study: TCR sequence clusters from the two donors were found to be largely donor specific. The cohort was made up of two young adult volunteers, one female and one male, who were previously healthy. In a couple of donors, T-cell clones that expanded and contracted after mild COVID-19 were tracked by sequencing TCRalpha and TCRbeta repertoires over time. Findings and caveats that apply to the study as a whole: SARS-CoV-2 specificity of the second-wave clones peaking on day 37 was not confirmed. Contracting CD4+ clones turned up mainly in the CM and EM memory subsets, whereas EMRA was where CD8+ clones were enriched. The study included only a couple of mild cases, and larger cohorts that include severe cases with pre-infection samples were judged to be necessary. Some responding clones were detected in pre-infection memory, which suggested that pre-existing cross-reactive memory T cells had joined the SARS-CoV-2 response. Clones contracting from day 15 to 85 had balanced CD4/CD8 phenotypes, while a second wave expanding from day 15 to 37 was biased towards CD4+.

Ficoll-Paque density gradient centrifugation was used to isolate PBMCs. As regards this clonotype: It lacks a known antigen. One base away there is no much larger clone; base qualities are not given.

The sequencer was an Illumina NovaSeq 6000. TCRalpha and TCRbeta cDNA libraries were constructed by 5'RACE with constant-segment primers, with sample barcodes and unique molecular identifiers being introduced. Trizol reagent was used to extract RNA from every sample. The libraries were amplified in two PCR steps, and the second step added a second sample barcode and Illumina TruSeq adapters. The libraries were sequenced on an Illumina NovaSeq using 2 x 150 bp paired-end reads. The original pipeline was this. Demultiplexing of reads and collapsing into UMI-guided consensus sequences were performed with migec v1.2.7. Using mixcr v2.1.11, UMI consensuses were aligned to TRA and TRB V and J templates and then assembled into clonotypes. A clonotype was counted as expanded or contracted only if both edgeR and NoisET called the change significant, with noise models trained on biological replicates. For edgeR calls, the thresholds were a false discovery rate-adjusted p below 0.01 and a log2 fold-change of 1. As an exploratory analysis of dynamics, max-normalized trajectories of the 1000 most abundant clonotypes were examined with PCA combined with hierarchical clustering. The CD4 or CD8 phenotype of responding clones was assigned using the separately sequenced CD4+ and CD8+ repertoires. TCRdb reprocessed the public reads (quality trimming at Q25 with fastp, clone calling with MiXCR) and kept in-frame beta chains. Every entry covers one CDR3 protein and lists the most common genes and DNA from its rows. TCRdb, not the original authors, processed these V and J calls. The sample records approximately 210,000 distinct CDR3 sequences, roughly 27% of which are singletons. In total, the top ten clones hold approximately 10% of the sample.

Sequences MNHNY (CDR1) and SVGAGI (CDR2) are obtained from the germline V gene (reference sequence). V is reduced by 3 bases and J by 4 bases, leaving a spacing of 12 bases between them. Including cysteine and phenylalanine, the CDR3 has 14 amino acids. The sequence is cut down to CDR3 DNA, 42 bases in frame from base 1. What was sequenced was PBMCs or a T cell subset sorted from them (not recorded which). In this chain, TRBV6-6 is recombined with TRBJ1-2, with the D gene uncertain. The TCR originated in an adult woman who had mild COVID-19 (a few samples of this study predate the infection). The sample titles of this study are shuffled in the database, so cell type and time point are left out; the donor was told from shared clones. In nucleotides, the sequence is TGTGCCAGCAGTTATGGCGGGCTCGGCTATGGCTACACCTTC. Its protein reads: CASSYGGLGYGYTF.